A single sample is the source of the 18 T cell receptor beta chains below, sequenced in a study of T cell responses to AZD1222 COVID-19 vaccine (dated by TCRdb to about 2021). The library came from the immunoSEQ multiplex PCR assay. Entries here come from immuneACCESS through TCRdb and include only in-frame sequences with V and J called. Some clones fail to appear in such tables; in the studies checked, an unresolved V gene covers under half of the shortfall, and the cause of the remainder is unknown. In all, the sample holds fewer than 120,000 clones, and roughly nine tenths of those were seen once. The ten most abundant clones make up roughly 3% of the sample. The meaning of the sample's time point label: baseline before first vaccination. Sequencing used peripheral blood, obtained on day 0 of AZD1222 vaccination. All receptors come from an adult in good health.

The chain has TRBV27 and TRBJ1-2, with D perhaps TRBD1 (6 bases). The CDR3 totals 12 residues. V was cut by 8 bases and J by 3 bases, with 10 bases left in between. The germline V gene has CDR1 MNHEY and CDR2 SMNVEV (reference sequence). The CDR3 nucleotides read TGTGCCAGCTTCAGGGGAGACTATGGCTACACCTTC. Translated, it gives CASFRGDYGYTF.

The chain joins TRBV28 to TRBJ1-1; a possible D gene is TRBD1 (5 bases). The germline V gene encodes CDR1 MDHEN and CDR2 SYDVKM. Deletions cut 0 bases from V and 1 base from J, with 9 bases between. The CDR3 length is 15 residues. CDR3 residues: CASSLWGPRNTEAFF. CDR3 in DNA: TGTGCCAGCAGTTTATGGGGGCCACGGAACACTGAAGCTTTCTTT.

This clone was recorded once. The rearrangement uses TRBV10-3 and TRBJ2-5; D tentatively fits TRBD1 or TRBD2 (6 bases each). Trimming left V 11 bases short and J 5 bases short, with 18 bases between. Germline assignment: CDR1 ENHRY and CDR2 SYGVKD. The CDR3 sequence is 13 residues long. Written as DNA, the CDR3 is TGTGCCGCCCGAGACGGGGGCGGGGAGACCCAGTACTTC. As protein: CAARDGGGETQYF.

The chain uses TRBV19 and TRBJ1-1, with 8 positions matching TRBD1. The CDR3 contains 14 residues. Germline CDR1 LNHDA, CDR2 SQIVND (reference sequence). V lost 7 bases and J lost 1; bases outside the gene matches: 5. CDR3 loop: CASKDRERNTEAFF. The CDR3 DNA is TGTGCCAGTAAGGACAGGGAACGGAACACTGAAGCTTTCTTT.

This sequence joins TRBV9 and TRBJ1-5; D is possibly TRBD1 (6 bases). The germline V and J ends were trimmed by 0 bases and 3 bases, with 13 bases remaining between them. The CDR3 has 16 amino acids. Germline V lookup: CDR1 SGDLS, CDR2 YYNGEE. DNA of the CDR3: TGTGCCAGCAGCGTAGGGTATGGACAGTACAATCAGCCCCAGCATTTT. It specifies CASSVGYGQYNQPQHF.

V and J are TRBV28 and TRBJ1-2, with D possibly matching TRBD1 (5 bases). The CDR3 spans 15 residues. V lost 4 bases to trimming and J lost 2 bases, with 14 bases between them. Germline assignment: CDR1 MDHEN and CDR2 SYDVKM. CDR3 residues: CASSYPLAGNYGYTF. CDR3 nucleotides: TGTGCCAGCAGTTACCCCCTCGCAGGGAACTATGGCTACACCTTC.

This chain uses TRBV29-1 with TRBJ1-1; tentatively, D is TRBD1 (6 bases). The CDR3 spans 13 residues. The V end was cut by 2 bases, the J end by 1 base, with 8 bases between. Germline CDR1 is SQVTM and CDR2 is ANQGSEA. The CDR3 nucleotides are TGCAGCGTTGAAAAGGGGGGGAACACTGAAGCTTTCTTT. This sequence encodes CSVEKGGNTEAFF.

The V call is TRBV9, the J call TRBJ2-2; no definite D call. The CDR3 loop spans 14 amino acids. V lost 1 base and J 7 bases, leaving 11 bases between the germline ends. The germline V gene has CDR1 SGDLS and CDR2 YYNGEE. The CDR3 sequence: CASSVLQKGGELFF. CDR3 coding DNA: TGTGCCAGCAGCGTATTACAGAAAGGCGGGGAGCTGTTTTTT.

The rearrangement joins TRBV28 to TRBJ1-1; D is unclear. This CDR3 has 12 amino acids. V lost 7 bases, J lost 1 base, and 7 bases lay in between. CDR1 is MDHEN, CDR2 SYDVKM, per germline. The CDR3 loop reads CASMTPNTEAFF. The CDR3 region has the DNA TGTGCCAGCATGACCCCGAACACTGAAGCTTTCTTT.

This clone was counted only a few times. The chain recombines TRBV6-5 with TRBJ1-3, with D possibly matching TRBD1 (5 bases). The CDR3 runs to 15 residues. CDR1 MNHEY and CDR2 SVGAGI come from the germline V gene. Deletions cut 7 bases from V and 0 bases from J, with 13 bases between. This CDR3 reads CASTERGVSGNTIYF. DNA of the CDR3: TGTGCCAGCACCGAGCGGGGCGTCTCTGGAAACACCATATATTTT.

In nucleotides, the CDR3 is TGTGCCAGCAGCTTAGACACCGGGGAGCTGTTTTTT. This sequence encodes CASSLDTGELFF. V usage is TRBV11-2 and J usage is TRBJ2-2; D is undetermined. Germline V gene data show CDR1 as SGHAT and CDR2 as FQNNGV. CDR3 size: 12 residues. The V gene lost 0 bases and the J gene lost 4 bases, with 0 bases spanning the gap.

The rearrangement joins TRBV29-1 to TRBJ2-7; D may be TRBD2 (6 bases). Germline values: CDR1 SQVTM, CDR2 ANQGSEA. Trimming pared 4 bases from V and 0 bases from J, leaving 10 bases between. The CDR3 covers 13 residues. The CDR3 spells CSVGGDGSYEQYF. Written as DNA, the CDR3 is TGCAGCGTTGGGGGGGACGGCTCCTACGAGCAGTACTTC.

The sample holds a few counts of this clone. The chain links TRBV3-1 (or the pseudogene TRBV3-2) to TRBJ2-1; D might be TRBD1 or TRBD2, each matching 5 bases. From germline, CDR1 is LGHDT and CDR2 YNNKEL (reference sequence). With 1 base removed from V and 10 bases from J, the gap between germline ends came to 8 bases. The CDR3 has 12 residues. The CDR3 protein is CASSQGGWEQFF. In DNA, the CDR3 is TGTGCCAGCAGCCAAGGGGGGTGGGAGCAGTTCTTC.

This chain connects TRBV15 to TRBJ1-1, with D perhaps matching TRBD1 (6 bases). Germline V gene lookup returns CDR1 LNHNV and CDR2 YYDKDF (reference sequence). The CDR3 is 15 residues long. V lost 2 bases, J lost 5 bases, and 15 bases lay in between. The CDR3, as DNA: TGTGCCACCAGCAGATTCCCTGGACAGTCGACTGAAGCTTTCTTT. This codes for CATSRFPGQSTEAFF.

The chain uses TRBV28 and TRBJ2-2, with 7 bases matching TRBD1. The CDR3 loop spans 15 amino acids. The V and J ends lost 6 bases and 5 bases, in that order; junction bases with no gene match: 9. In germline, CDR1 is MDHEN, CDR2 SYDVKM. CDR3 amino acids: CASRTTGIITGELFF. The CDR3 bases are TGTGCCAGCAGAACGACAGGGATCATTACCGGGGAGCTGTTTTTT. The entire variable domain, with the rest obtained from reference TRBV28 and TRBJ2-2, is as follows: DVKVTQSSRYLVKRTGEKVFLECVQDMDHENMFWYRQDPGLGLRLIYFSYDVKMKEKGDIPEGYSVSREKKERFSLILESASTNQTSMYLCASRTTGIITGELFFGEGSRLTVL.

This clone came up once. The CDR3, as DNA: TGCAGCGTTAAGGATAATACGCAGTATTTT. It codes for CSVKDNTQYF. The chain recombines TRBV29-1 with TRBJ2-3; D is ambiguous. The CDR3 spans 10 residues. V was trimmed by 5 bases and J by 7 bases, leaving 7 bases between them. Germline values: CDR1 SQVTM, CDR2 ANQGSEA.

The chain couples TRBV30 to TRBJ2-5; D may be TRBD1 or TRBD2 (6 bases each). Germline V gives CDR1 GTSNPN, CDR2 SVGIG (reference sequence). V gave up 2 bases and J gave up 5 bases, with 12 bases separating them. The CDR3 consists of 13 residues. CDR3 sequence reads: CAWSLGGRETQYF. CDR3 DNA: TGTGCCTGGAGTTTGGGGGGCCGGGAGACCCAGTACTTC. Full variable domain (rest looked up from reference TRBV30 and TRBJ2-5): SQTIHQWPATLVQPVGSPLSLECTVEGTSNPNLYWYRQAAGRGLQLLFYSVGIGQISSEVPQNLSASRPQDRQFILSSKKLLLSDSGFYLCAWSLGGRETQYFGPGTRLLVL.

CDR3 bases: TGCGCCGTATCTCGCGCGACAGGGGGGAACACTGAAGCTTTCTTT. This gives the protein CAVSRATGGNTEAFF. V and J are TRBV5-1 and TRBJ1-1; 9 bases match TRBD1. Per the germline V gene, CDR1 is SGHRS and CDR2 is YFSETQ. V was pared by 10 bases and J by 1 base, with 11 bases of the junction left unmatched. CDR3 length: 15 residues.